One sample yielded the 23 T cell receptor beta chains listed below, sequenced in a study of CD8+CD57+ T cells in acquired aplastic anemia. Genomic DNA, serving as template, underwent TCR beta VDJ and CDR3 profiling. TCRdb redid the calling of the reads with MiXCR, one entry per CDR3 protein. The sample gives about 120,000 distinct CDR3 sequences, 50% to 70% of which show up once; 25% to 30% is in the top ten. Sequencing was done on patients that had shown CD8+CD57+ cell expansion by flow cytometry. The sample comprised sorted CD4+, CD8+, or CD8+CD57+ T cells (not recorded which) from PBMCs. The receptors stem from a human donor with aplastic anemia.

The chain carries TRBV10-1 and TRBJ2-3; D gene ambiguous. Germline loops: CDR1 WNHNN, CDR2 SYGVQD (reference sequence). V shed 6 bases and J shed 1 base, with 8 bases lying between them. The CDR3 consists of 13 residues. The CDR3 sequence is CASSQIGTDTQYF. CDR3 bases: TGCGCCAGCAGCCAGATCGGCACAGATACGCAGTATTTT.

This chain joins TRBV15 and TRBJ1-6; TRBD1 is a possible D gene (5 bases). The CDR3 spans 13 residues. Germline lookup yields CDR1 LNHNV and CDR2 YYDKDF (reference sequence). V gave up 1 base and J gave up 11 bases, with 9 bases separating them. The CDR3 sequence: CATSRGWGTPLHF. The CDR3 DNA reads TGTGCCACCAGCAGAGGATGGGGGACACCCCTCCACTTT.

This clonotype showed up just a few times. The chain is built from TRBV20-1 and TRBJ1-2; 8 bases are a match to TRBD1. The J segment lost 7 bases and the V segment lost 2 bases, leaving 9 bases of the junction unmatched. Germline CDR1 is DFQATT and CDR2 is SNEGSKA (reference sequence). The CDR3 length is 14 residues. The CDR3 DNA is TGCAGTGCTAGAACGGACAGGGATTATGTTGGCTACACCTTC. Protein sequence: CSARTDRDYVGYTF.

The CDR3 DNA is TGTGCCACCAGTGATCAGGGCAGGGGGCGCCTCGATGAGCAGTTCTTC. Its translation is CATSDQGRGRLDEQFF. The chain couples TRBV24-1 to TRBJ2-1; 8 bases map to TRBD1. Germline CDR1 is KGHDR and CDR2 is SFDVKD. The ends lost 3 bases at V and 8 bases at J; junction bases unmatched: 11. This CDR3 is 16 amino acids long.

Points on this clonotype: The germline gene is not matched at one end of the junction; a read error may be the cause. J is TRBJ2-5 and V is TRBV25-1, with TRBD1 matching 7 bases. Germline CDR1 reads MGHDK; CDR2 reads SYGVNS. The CDR3 spans 14 residues. For the CDR3, the DNA is TGTGCCTGCAGTGCATGGGACAGCGAAGAGGCCCAGTACTTC. It is translated as CACSAWDSEEAQYF.

This clonotype has only one observation. The chain couples TRBV19 to TRBJ2-7; D not certain. Trimming pared 3 bases from V and 0 bases from J, leaving 9 bases between. This CDR3 contains 14 residues. The germline CDR1 and CDR2 sequences are LNHDA and SQIVND (reference sequence). As DNA, the CDR3 is TGTGCCAGTAGTATTTTCCTGGGCTCCTACGAGCAGTACTTC. Translating it yields CASSIFLGSYEQYF.

This clonotype was seen at least ten times. The V and J genes are TRBV7-9 and TRBJ1-1; no definite D call. V lost 5 bases to trimming and J lost 1 base, with 11 bases between them. The CDR3 contains 14 residues. Germline CDR1 is SEHNR and CDR2 is FQNEAQ (reference sequence). CDR3 nucleotides: TGTGCCAGCAGCAAGGCGGGAAGGAACACTGAAGCTTTCTTT. Translation gives CASSKAGRNTEAFF.

The sample holds many counts of this clonotype. The chain couples TRBV9 to TRBJ1-2; D call uncertain. Germline CDR1 SGDLS, CDR2 YYNGEE. Trimming took 0 bases from V and 2 from J, leaving 5 bases between them. There are 13 residues in the CDR3. CDR3 coding DNA: TGTGCCAGCAGCGTAGGGGCGAACTATGGCTACACCTTC. Its protein product is CASSVGANYGYTF. The full variable domain, completed using reference TRBV9 and TRBJ1-2, is DSGVTQTPKHLITATGQRVTLRCSPRSGDLSVYWYQQSLDQGLQFLIQYYNGEERAKGNILERFSAQQFPDLHSELNLSSLELGDSALYFCASSVGANYGYTFGSGTRLTVV.

At least ten counts were recorded for this clonotype. V usage is TRBV14 and J usage is TRBJ1-4; 8 nucleotides match TRBD1. J lost 5 bases, V lost 4 bases, and 6 bases had no gene match. The CDR3 loop spans 15 amino acids. CDR1 is SGHDN and CDR2 is FVKESK in the germline V gene. This CDR3 reads CASSPSTGVNEKLFF. DNA for the CDR3: TGTGCCAGCAGCCCCTCGACAGGGGTAAATGAAAAACTGTTTTTT.

The chain recombines TRBV20-1 with TRBJ2-7; 9 positions agree with TRBD2. In germline, CDR1 is DFQATT, CDR2 SNEGSKA (reference sequence). The CDR3 covers 14 residues. The J segment lost 7 bases and the V segment lost 3 bases, leaving 10 bases of the junction unmatched. The CDR3 spells CSARTSGFPGEQYF. In DNA form, the CDR3 reads TGCAGTGCTAGGACTAGCGGTTTTCCTGGGGAGCAGTACTTC.

The V call is TRBV10-2, the J call TRBJ2-1; 14 bases match TRBD2. Trimming took 6 bases from V and 7 from J; bases not matched to a gene: 5. Germline V lookup: CDR1 WSHSY, CDR2 SAAADI. The CDR3 length is 15 residues. The CDR3 DNA follows: TGCGCCAGCAGGAGACTAGCGGGGGGGAGGAATGAGCAGTTCTTC. Residues: CASRRLAGGRNEQFF.

DNA for the CDR3: TGTGCCAGCAGTCCCCCTCCGTGGGGGGACACTGAAGCTTTCTTT. It is translated as CASSPPPWGDTEAFF. The chain links TRBV28 to TRBJ1-1; D may be TRBD1 (5 bases). Germline V lookup: CDR1 MDHEN, CDR2 SYDVKM. Between the trimmed V and J ends, which lost 5 bases and 3 bases, there was a span of 16 bases. This CDR3 has 15 residues.

The chain has TRBV29-1 and TRBJ2-7; weak D call: TRBD1 (6 bases). Germline V gives CDR1 SQVTM, CDR2 ANQGSEA. Deletions cut 4 bases from V and 5 bases from J, with 12 bases between. The CDR3 sequence is 12 residues long. The CDR3 sequence is CSVGSRDNEQYF. The DNA for the CDR3 is TGCAGCGTTGGAAGCAGGGACAACGAGCAGTACTTC.

This clonotype showed up many times. J is TRBJ2-7 and V is TRBV4-1; no clear D. The CDR3 runs 15 residues. The ends were cut back, 0 bases at V and 3 bases at J, with 12 bases in the middle. CDR1 and CDR2 (germline): MGHRA, YSYEKL. The CDR3 here is CASSQDSGGYYEQYF. For the CDR3, the DNA is TGCGCCAGCAGCCAAGATTCGGGCGGCTACTACGAGCAGTACTTC.

This clonotype has a count of ten or more. The rearrangement links TRBV7-3 to TRBJ2-4; maybe TRBD2 (7 bases). Per the germline V gene, CDR1 is SGHTA and CDR2 is FQGTGA. V lost 5 bases and J 7 bases, leaving 18 bases between the germline ends. The CDR3 covers 15 residues. The CDR3 is CASSAFPGGTNIQYF. The DNA for the CDR3 is TGTGCCAGCAGCGCCTTCCCGGGGGGCACGAACATTCAGTACTTC.

This clonotype was seen only a few times. The chain uses TRBV7-3 and TRBJ1-1, with D maybe TRBD1 (5 bases). This CDR3 spans 13 amino acids. Deletions cut 6 bases from V and 5 bases from J, with 13 bases between. Germline CDR1 SGHTA, CDR2 FQGTGA. The CDR3 is CASRGIGVTEAFF. The CDR3, as DNA: TGTGCCAGCAGAGGGATAGGGGTGACTGAAGCTTTCTTT.

The V and J genes are TRBV2 and TRBJ2-1; 7 nucleotides match TRBD2. The CDR3 totals 13 residues. Losses at the gene ends were 8 bases for V and 6 bases for J; bases not matched to a gene: 7. Germline V gene lookup returns CDR1 SNHLY and CDR2 FYNNEI. In DNA, the CDR3 is TGTGCCAGCCCTGGGACTACTCGCAATGAGCAGTTCTTC. Translating it yields CASPGTTRNEQFF.

The chain uses TRBV5-4 and TRBJ2-5; 7 bases agree with TRBD2. CDR1 SGHNT and CDR2 YYREEE come from the germline V gene (reference sequence). The CDR3 is made up of 13 amino acids. The V and J ends lost 2 bases and 5 bases, in that order; junction bases with no gene match: 3. The CDR3 coding sequence is TGTGCCAGCAGCTTCGGGGACTACGAGACCCAGTACTTC. This encodes CASSFGDYETQYF.

Many counts were recorded for this clonotype. V and J are TRBV15 and TRBJ1-6; no definite D call. The V gene lost 0 bases and the J gene lost 8 bases, with 11 bases spanning the gap. The CDR3 is 15 amino acids. Per germline, CDR1 LNHNV and CDR2 YYDKDF (reference sequence). The chain's CDR3 is CATSRDSASDSPLHF. The CDR3 nucleotides read TGTGCCACCAGCAGAGATTCGGCCTCTGATTCACCCCTCCACTTT.

The count of this clonotype is one. The chain has TRBV2 and TRBJ2-5, with TRBD2 matching 14 bases. Per the germline V gene, CDR1 is SNHLY and CDR2 is FYNNEI. There are 18 residues in the CDR3. J was trimmed by 4 bases and V by 8 bases; bases with no gene match: 15. The CDR3 sequence: CASAGVGLAGEWGETQYF. CDR3 nucleotide sequence: TGTGCCAGCGCCGGGGTGGGACTAGCGGGAGAATGGGGAGAGACCCAGTACTTC.

The V call is TRBV7-2, the J call TRBJ2-7; D might be TRBD1 (6 bases). Trimming removed 5 bases from V and 7 bases from J, with 15 bases in between. The CDR3 is made up of 13 amino acids. Germline V lookup: CDR1 SGHTA, CDR2 FQGNSA. CDR3 DNA: TGTGCCAGCAGCAGAAGACAGGACTCAGAGCAGTACTTC. Protein: CASSRRQDSEQYF.

The rearrangement links TRBV10-3 to TRBJ1-6; no clear D. CDR3 length: 16 residues. Germline CDR1 reads ENHRY; CDR2 reads SYGVKD. Trimming pared 1 base from V and 7 bases from J, leaving 14 bases between. The CDR3 loop reads CAISEFLHRLNSPLHF. CDR3 sequence (DNA): TGTGCCATCAGTGAGTTCCTACATCGACTGAATTCACCCCTCCACTTT.

The chain carries TRBV7-9 and TRBJ2-5; 7 positions match TRBD2. The CDR3 has 16 residues. J gave up 5 bases and V 1 base, and 10 bases lay outside the gene matches. The germline V gene has CDR1 SEHNR and CDR2 FQNEAQ (reference sequence). This chain's CDR3 is CASSLGAAGKGETQYF. As DNA, the CDR3 is TGTGCCAGCAGCTTAGGCGCAGCGGGGAAAGGGGAGACCCAGTACTTC. Full variable domain (outside the CDR3, taken from reference TRBV7-9 and TRBJ2-5): DTGVSQNPRHKITKRGQNVTFRCDPISEHNRLYWYRQTLGQGPEFLTYFQNEAQLEKSRLLSDRFSAERPKGSFSTLEIQRTEQGDSAMYLCASSLGAAGKGETQYFGPGTRLLVL.